This TCR beta chain was observed in a study of PD-L1 blockade in urothelial cancer. Clones were sequenced by immunoSEQ multiplex PCR, and TCRdb holds only the in-frame ones, with some missing. Of more than 40,000 clones in the sample, about 86% were seen once. The CDR3 is made up of 18 amino acids. The germline gives CDR1 MGHRA, CDR2 YSYEKL. V shed 1 base and J shed 1 base, with 17 bases lying between them. This chain connects TRBV4-1 to TRBJ1-3, with a possible D match to TRBD1 (5 bases). This sequence was found in a man in his 60s with urothelial cancer. This sample comprised PBMCs, obtained around atezolizumab (anti-PD-L1) treatment. The CDR3 loop is CASSQGSPGKRSGNTIYF. Written as DNA, the CDR3 is TGCGCCAGCAGCCAAGGGTCTCCAGGGAAAAGGTCTGGAAACACCATATATTTT.